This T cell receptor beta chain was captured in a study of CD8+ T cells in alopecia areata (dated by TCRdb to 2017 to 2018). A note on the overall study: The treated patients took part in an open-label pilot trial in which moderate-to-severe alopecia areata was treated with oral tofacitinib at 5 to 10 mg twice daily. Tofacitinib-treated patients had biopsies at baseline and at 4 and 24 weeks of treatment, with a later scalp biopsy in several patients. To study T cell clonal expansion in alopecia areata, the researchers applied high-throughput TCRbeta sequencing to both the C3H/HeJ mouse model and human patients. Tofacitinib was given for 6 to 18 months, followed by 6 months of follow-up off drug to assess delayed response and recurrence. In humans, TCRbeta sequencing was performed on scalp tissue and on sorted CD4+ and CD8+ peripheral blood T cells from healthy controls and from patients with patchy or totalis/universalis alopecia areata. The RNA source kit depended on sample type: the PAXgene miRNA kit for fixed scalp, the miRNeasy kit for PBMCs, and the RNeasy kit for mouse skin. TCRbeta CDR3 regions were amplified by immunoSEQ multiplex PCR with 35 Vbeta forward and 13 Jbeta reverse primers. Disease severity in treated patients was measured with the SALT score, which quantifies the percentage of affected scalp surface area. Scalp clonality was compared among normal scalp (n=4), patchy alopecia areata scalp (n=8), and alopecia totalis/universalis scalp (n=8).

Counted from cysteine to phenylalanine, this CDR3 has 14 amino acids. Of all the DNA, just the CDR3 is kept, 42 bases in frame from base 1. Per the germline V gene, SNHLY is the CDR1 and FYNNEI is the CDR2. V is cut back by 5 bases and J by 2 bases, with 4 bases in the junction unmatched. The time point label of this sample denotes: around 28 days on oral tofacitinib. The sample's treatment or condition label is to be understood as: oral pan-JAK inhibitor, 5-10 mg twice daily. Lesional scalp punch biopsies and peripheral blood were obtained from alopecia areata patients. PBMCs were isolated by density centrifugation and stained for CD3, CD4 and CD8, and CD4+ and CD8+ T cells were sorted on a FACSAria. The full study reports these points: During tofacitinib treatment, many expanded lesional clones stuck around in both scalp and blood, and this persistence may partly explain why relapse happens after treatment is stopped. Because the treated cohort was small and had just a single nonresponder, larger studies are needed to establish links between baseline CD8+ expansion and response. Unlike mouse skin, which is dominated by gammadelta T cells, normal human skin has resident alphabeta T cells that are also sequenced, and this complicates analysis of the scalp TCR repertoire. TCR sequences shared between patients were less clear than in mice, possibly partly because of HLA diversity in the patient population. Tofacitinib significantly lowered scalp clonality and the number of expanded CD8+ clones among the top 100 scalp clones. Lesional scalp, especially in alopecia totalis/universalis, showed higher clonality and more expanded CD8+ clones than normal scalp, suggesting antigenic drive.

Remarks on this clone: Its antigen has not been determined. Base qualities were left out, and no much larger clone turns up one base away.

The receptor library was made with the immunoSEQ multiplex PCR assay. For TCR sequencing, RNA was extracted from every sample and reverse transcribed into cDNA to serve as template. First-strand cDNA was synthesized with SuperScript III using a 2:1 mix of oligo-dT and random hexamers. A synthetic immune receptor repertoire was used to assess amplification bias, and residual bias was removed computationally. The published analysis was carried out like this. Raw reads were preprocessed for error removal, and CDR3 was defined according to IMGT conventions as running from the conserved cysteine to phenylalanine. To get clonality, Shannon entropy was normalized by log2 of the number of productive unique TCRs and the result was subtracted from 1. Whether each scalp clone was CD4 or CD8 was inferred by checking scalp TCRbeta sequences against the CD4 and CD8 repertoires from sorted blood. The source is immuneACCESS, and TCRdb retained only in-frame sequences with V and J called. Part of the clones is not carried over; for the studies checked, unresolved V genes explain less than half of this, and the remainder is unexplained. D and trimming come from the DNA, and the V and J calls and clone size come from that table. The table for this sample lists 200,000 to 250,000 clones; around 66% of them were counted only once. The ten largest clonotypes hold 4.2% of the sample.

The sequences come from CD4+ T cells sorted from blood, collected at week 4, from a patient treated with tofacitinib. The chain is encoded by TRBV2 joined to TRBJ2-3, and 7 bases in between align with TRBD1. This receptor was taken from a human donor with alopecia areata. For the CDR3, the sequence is CASSRGQATDTQYF. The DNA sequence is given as TGTGCCAGCAGTAGAGGACAGGCCACAGATACGCAGTATTTT.